The 4 T cell receptor beta chains below were found in one sample sequenced in a study of blood T cell repertoires in COVID-19. Data came from immunoSEQ multiplex PCR; TCRdb stores just in-frame clones and leaves some out. The table includes roughly 260,000 clones, more than 70% detected once. The specimen sequenced was peripheral blood. These receptors all stem from a woman aged 40 to 49 who had recovered from COVID-19.

The rearrangement joins TRBV5-4 to TRBJ2-7; 7 bases are a match to TRBD1. Germline values: CDR1 SGHNT, CDR2 YYREEE (reference sequence). The V segment lost 3 bases and the J segment 2 bases; nucleotides outside the gene matches: 5. The CDR3 runs 14 residues. CDR3 in DNA: TGTGCCAGCAGCTCAGACAGGGTGGCCTACGAGCAGTACTTC. This gives the protein CASSSDRVAYEQYF.

The chain uses TRBV9 and TRBJ1-3, with TRBD1 matching over 7 bases. With 2 bases clipped from V and 1 base from J, the junction kept 3 bases outside the gene matches. This CDR3 contains 15 residues. Germline CDR1 is SGDLS and CDR2 is YYNGEE. The CDR3, as DNA: TGTGCCAGCAGCGTGGACAGGCTATCTGGAAACACCATATATTTT. It translates to CASSVDRLSGNTIYF.

CDR3 in amino acids: CASSGFRGQDYGYTF. The DNA for the CDR3 is TGTGCCAGTAGTGGATTCAGGGGGCAGGACTATGGCTACACCTTC. The chain employs TRBV19 and TRBJ1-2, with 8 bases matching TRBD1. V was clipped by 5 bases and J by 3 bases; unmatched bases: 8. CDR1 is LNHDA, CDR2 SQIVND, per germline (reference sequence). This CDR3 region has 15 residues.

The chain employs TRBV19 and TRBJ1-1; 10 nucleotides match TRBD1. V dropped 1 base and J dropped 5; count of bases not matched to a gene: 7. The CDR3 is 16 amino acids. Germline lookup yields CDR1 LNHDA and CDR2 SQIVND (reference sequence). As DNA, the CDR3 is TGTGCCAGTAGTATAGGCCGGGGGACAGGGGCGACTGAAGCTTTCTTT. Translated, it gives CASSIGRGTGATEAFF.